This T cell receptor beta chain was captured in a study of cytomegalovirus exposure and HLA in healthy donors. Findings of the study overall: Donors belonging to an Asian-associated ancestry cluster reportedly showed fewer N-insertions in productive TCRs than the roughly 670-donor mean, according to what a later analysis found.

Turning to this clone: Antigen: not known.

Germline loops: CDR1 ENHRY, CDR2 SYGVKD. The CDR3 is made up of 17 amino acids. Germline trimming cut 0 bases from V and 2 bases from J; bases unmatched to any gene: 8. PCR used 60 Vbeta primers and 13 Jbeta primers. The repertoire was sequenced with immunoSEQ multiplex PCR; TCRdb's copy has only in-frame clones and lacks some. The sample lists 200,000 to 250,000 clones, approximately 80% occurring once. This receptor was identified in a woman between 40 and 55 years old in good health and CMV-seronegative. Sequencing used PBMCs. The rearrangement links TRBV10-3 to TRBJ2-5; 8 positions agree with TRBD1. DNA for the CDR3: TGTGCCATCAGTGAGTCTAGCAGGACAGGGAAGCAAGAGACCCAGTACTTC. The encoded protein is CAISESSRTGKQETQYF.